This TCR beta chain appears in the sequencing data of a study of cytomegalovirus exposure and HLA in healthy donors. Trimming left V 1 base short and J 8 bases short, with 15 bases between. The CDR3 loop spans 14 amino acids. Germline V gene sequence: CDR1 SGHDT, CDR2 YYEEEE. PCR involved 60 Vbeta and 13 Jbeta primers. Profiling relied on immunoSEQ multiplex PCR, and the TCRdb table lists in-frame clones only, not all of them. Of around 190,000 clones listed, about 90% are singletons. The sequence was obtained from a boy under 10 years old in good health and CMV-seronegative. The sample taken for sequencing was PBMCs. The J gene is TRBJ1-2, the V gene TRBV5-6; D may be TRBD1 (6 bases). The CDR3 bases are TGTGCCAGCAGCTTGCAGGGGTTGAACTTAGGCTACACCTTC. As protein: CASSLQGLNLGYTF.